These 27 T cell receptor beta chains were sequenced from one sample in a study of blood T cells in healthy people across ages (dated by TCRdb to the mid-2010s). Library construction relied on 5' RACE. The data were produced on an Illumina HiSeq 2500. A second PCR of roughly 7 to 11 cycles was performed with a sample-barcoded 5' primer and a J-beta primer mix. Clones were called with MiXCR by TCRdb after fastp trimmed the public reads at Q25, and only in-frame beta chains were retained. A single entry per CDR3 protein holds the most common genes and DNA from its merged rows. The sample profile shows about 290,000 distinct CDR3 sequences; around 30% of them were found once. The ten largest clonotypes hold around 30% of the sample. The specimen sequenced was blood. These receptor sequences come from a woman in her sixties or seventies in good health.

Written as DNA, the CDR3 is TGCAGTGCTAGAGATGAGGCCAGCGGGGGGAACAATGAGCAGTTCTTC. Amino acids: CSARDEASGGNNEQFF. This chain links TRBV20-1 with TRBJ2-1; 9 nucleotides line up with TRBD2. Germline values: CDR1 DFQATT, CDR2 SNEGSKA (reference sequence). The trim removed 0 bases at V and 5 bases at J, leaving 8 bases unmatched. The CDR3 has 16 amino acids.

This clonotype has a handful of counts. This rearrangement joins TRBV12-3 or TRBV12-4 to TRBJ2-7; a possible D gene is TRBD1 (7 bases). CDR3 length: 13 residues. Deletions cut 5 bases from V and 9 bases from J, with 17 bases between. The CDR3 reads CASSPSGGGGQYF. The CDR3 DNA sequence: TGTGCCAGCAGTCCCTCAGGGGGAGGAGGGCAGTACTTC.

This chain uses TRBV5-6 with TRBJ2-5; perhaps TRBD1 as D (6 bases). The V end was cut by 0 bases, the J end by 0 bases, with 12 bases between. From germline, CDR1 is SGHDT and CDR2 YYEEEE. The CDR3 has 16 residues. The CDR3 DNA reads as TGTGCCAGCAGCTTGGAGGGGGAGATTCACCAAGAGACCCAGTACTTC. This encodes CASSLEGEIHQETQYF.

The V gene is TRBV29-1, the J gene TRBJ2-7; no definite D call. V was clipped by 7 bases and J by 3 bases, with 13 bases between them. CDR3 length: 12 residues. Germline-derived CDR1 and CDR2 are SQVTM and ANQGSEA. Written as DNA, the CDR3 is TGCAGCGCTGCATCGGACGGCTACGAGCAGTACTTC. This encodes CSAASDGYEQYF.

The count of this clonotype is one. The CDR3 sequence is CASSNRRESGEQYF. Here the CDR3 DNA reads TGTGCCAGCAGCAATAGGCGGGAGTCCGGGGAGCAGTACTTC. This chain connects TRBV7-2 to TRBJ2-7, with 7 bases aligning to TRBD2. The CDR3 spans 14 residues. The V gene end was trimmed by 5 bases and the J gene end by 7 bases; junction bases not matched to a gene: 11. In germline, CDR1 is SGHTA, CDR2 FQGNSA.

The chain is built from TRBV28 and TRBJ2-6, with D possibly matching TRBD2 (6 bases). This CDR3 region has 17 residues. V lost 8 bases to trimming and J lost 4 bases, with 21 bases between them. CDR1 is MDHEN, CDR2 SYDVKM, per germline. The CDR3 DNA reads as TGTGCCAGCGCTACCGGGGGTGAAGGCTCCGGGGCCAACGTCCTGACTTTC. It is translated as CASATGGEGSGANVLTF.

CDR3: CASSQGTSLETQYF. Written as DNA, the CDR3 is TGTGCCAGCAGCCAAGGGACCTCGCTAGAGACCCAGTACTTC. The chain links TRBV3-1 to TRBJ2-5; no clear D gene. Germline V lookup: CDR1 LGHDT, CDR2 YNNKEL (reference sequence). The CDR3 is 14 residues long. V was pared by 1 base and J by 4 bases, with 10 bases between.

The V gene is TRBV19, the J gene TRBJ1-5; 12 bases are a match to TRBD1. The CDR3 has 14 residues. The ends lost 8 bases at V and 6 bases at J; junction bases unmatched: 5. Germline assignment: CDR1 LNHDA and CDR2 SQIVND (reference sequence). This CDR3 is CASGDRGQGQPQHF. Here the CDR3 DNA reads TGTGCCAGTGGGGACAGGGGGCAGGGTCAGCCCCAGCATTTT.

The CDR3 is CASSYGQGAYTGELFF. The CDR3 DNA is TGTGCCAGCAGTTACGGACAGGGGGCATACACCGGGGAGCTGTTTTTT. V gene TRBV6-6 combines with J gene TRBJ2-2; 11 positions agree with TRBD1. The CDR3 length is 16 residues. CDR1 and CDR2 from the germline V gene are MNHNY and SVGAGI (reference sequence). V shed 2 bases and J 3 bases; nucleotides not matched to a gene: 2.

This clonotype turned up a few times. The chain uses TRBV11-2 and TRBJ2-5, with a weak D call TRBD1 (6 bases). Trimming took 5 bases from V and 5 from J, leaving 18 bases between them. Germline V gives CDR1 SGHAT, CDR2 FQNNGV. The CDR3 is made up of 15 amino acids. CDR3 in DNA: TGTGCCAGCAGCCCGTCGAACAGGGTAGACGAGACCCAGTACTTC. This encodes CASSPSNRVDETQYF.

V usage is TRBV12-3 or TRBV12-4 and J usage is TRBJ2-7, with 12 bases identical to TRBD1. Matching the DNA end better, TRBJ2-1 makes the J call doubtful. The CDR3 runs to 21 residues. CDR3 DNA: TGTGCCAGCAGTAGGACTATCCGGGACAGGGGGCATGGATTAACCGGCAATGAGCAGTTCTTC. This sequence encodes CASSRTIRDRGHGLTGNEQFF.

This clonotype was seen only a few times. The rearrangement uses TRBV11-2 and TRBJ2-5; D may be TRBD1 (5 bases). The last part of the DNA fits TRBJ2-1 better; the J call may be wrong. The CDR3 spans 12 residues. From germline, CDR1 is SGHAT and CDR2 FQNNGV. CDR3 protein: CASSLQGWWQFF. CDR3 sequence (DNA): TGTGCCAGCAGCTTACAGGGTTGGTGGCAGTTCTTC.

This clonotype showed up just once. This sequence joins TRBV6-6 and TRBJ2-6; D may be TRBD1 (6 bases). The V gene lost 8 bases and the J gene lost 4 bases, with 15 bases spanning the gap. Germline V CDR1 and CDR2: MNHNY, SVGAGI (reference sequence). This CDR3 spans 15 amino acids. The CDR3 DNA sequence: TGTGCCAGCTTATCCCCAGGGGACGGGGCCAACGTCCTGACTTTC. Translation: CASLSPGDGANVLTF.

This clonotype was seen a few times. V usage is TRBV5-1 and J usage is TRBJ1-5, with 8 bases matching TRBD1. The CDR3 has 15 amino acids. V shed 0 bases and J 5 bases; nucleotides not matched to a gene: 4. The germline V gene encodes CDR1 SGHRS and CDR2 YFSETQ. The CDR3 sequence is CASSLGDRTDQPQHF. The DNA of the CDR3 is TGCGCCAGCAGCTTGGGGGACAGGACCGATCAGCCCCAGCATTTT. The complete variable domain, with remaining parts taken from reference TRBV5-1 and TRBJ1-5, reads KAGVTQTPRYLIKTRGQQVTLSCSPISGHRSVSWYQQTPGQGLQFLFEYFSETQRNKGNFPGRFSGRQFSNSRSEMNVSTLELGDSALYLCASSLGDRTDQPQHFGDGTRLSIL.

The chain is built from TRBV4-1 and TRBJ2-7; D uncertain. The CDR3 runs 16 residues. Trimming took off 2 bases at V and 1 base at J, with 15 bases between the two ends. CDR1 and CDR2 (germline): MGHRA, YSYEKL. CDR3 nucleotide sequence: TGCGCCAGCAGCCAACATGCGGCTAAGACTTCCTACGAGCAGTACTTC. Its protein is CASSQHAAKTSYEQYF.

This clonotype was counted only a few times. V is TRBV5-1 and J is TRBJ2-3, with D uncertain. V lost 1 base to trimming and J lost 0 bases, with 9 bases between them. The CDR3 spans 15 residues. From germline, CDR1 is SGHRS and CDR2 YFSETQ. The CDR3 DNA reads TGCGCCAGCAGCTTGCCTTCGGCAAGCACAGATACGCAGTATTTT. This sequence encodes CASSLPSASTDTQYF.

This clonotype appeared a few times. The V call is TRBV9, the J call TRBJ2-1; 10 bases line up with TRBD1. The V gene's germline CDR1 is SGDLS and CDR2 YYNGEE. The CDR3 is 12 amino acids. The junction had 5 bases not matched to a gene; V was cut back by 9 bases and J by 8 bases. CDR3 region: CATGQGIHEQFF. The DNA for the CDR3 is TGTGCCACGGGACAGGGGATCCATGAGCAGTTCTTC.

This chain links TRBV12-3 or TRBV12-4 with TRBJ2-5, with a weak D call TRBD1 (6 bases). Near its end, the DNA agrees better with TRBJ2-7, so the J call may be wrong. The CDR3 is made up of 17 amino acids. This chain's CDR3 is CASSLGLLRDKTYEQYF. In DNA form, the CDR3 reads TGTGCCAGCAGCTTGGGTCTACTCCGGGACAAGACCTACGAGCAGTACTTC.

This chain's CDR3 is CASSLNLNEQFF. CDR3 DNA sequence: TGTGCCAGCAGCCTAAACCTCAATGAGCAGTTCTTC. This chain uses TRBV27 with TRBJ2-1; D call uncertain. This CDR3 contains 12 residues. V gave up 6 bases and J gave up 6 bases, with 9 bases separating them. The germline V gene has CDR1 MNHEY and CDR2 SMNVEV (reference sequence).

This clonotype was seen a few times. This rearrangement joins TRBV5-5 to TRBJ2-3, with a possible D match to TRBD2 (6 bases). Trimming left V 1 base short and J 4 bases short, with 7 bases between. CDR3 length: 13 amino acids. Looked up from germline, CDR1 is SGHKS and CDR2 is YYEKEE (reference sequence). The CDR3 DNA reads TGTGCCAGCAGCTTGACTAGCCCAGATACGCAGTATTTT. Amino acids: CASSLTSPDTQYF.

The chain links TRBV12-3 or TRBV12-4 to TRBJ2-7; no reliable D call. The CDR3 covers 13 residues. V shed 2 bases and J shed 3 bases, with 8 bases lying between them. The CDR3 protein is CASSLNGGYEQYF. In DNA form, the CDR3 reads TGTGCCAGCAGTTTAAATGGCGGCTACGAGCAGTACTTC.

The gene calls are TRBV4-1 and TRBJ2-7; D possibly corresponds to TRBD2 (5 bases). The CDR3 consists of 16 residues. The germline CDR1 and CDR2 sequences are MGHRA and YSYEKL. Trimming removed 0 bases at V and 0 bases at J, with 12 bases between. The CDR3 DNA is TGCGCCAGCAGCCAAGATTCGGCTAGCACCTCCTACGAGCAGTACTTC. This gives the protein CASSQDSASTSYEQYF.

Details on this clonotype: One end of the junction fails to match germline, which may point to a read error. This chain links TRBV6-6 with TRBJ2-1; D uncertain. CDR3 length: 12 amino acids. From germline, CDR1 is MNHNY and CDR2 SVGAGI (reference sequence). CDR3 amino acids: CTSSYDTSEQFF. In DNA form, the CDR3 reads TGTACCAGCAGTTACGATACCTCTGAGCAGTTCTTC.

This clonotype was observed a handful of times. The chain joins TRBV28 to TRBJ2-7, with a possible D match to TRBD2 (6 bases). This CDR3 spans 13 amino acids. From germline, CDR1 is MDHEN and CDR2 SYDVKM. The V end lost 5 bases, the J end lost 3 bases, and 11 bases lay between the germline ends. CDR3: CASSLGGDYEQYF. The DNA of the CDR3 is TGTGCCAGCAGTCTGGGGGGAGACTACGAGCAGTACTTC. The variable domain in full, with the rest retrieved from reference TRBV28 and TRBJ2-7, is DVKVTQSSRYLVKRTGEKVFLECVQDMDHENMFWYRQDPGLGLRLIYFSYDVKMKEKGDIPEGYSVSREKKERFSLILESASTNQTSMYLCASSLGGDYEQYFGPGTRLTVT.

This chain's CDR3 is CSARGGTDNEQFF. The CDR3 DNA reads as TGCAGTGCTAGGGGGGGGACTGACAATGAGCAGTTCTTC. The chain has TRBV20-1 and TRBJ2-1, with TRBD2 identical over 7 bases. The V gene's germline CDR1 is DFQATT and CDR2 SNEGSKA (reference sequence). The CDR3 covers 13 residues. Germline trimming cut 3 bases from V and 5 bases from J; bases unmatched to any gene: 4.

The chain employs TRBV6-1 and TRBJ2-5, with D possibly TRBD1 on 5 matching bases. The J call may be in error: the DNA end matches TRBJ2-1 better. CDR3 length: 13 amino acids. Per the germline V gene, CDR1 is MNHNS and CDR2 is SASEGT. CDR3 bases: TGTGCCAGCGGCCCCAGGGTTGCAAATGAGCAGTTCTTC. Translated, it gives CASGPRVANEQFF.

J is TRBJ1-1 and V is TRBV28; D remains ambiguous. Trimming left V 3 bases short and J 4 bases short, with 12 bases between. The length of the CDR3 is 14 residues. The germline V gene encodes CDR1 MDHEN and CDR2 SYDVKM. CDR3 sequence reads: CASSFSGRSTEAFF. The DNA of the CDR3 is TGTGCCAGCAGTTTTTCTGGGAGGAGCACTGAAGCTTTCTTT.